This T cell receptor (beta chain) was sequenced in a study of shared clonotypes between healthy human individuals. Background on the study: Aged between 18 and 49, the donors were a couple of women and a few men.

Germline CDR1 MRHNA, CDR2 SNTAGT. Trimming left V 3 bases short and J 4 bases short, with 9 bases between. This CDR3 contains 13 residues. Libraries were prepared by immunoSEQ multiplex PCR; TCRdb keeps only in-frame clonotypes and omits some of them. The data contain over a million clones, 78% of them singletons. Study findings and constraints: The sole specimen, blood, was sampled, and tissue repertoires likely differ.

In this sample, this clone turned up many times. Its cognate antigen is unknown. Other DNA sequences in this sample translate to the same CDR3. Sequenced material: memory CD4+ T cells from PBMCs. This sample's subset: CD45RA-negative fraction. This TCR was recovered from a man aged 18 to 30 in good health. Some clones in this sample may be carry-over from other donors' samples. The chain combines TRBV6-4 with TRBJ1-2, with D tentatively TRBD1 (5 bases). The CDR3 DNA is TGTGCCAGCAGTGAAACAGGACCCTATGGCTACACCTTC. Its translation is CASSETGPYGYTF.